These 21 T cell receptor beta chains originate from one sample sequenced in a study of blood T cell repertoires in COVID-19. This table comes from immunoSEQ multiplex PCR, and its TCRdb copy is limited to in-frame clones, with some not included. The table lists approximately 110,000 clones, roughly 85% of them singletons. Sequenced sample: peripheral blood. All receptors derive from a woman in her fifties or sixties with COVID-19, enrolled during active disease.

This clone turned up a few times. This chain joins TRBV28 and TRBJ2-3, with D unresolved. CDR1 and CDR2 (germline): MDHEN, SYDVKM. The CDR3 sequence is 12 residues long. V was trimmed by 4 bases and J by 5 bases, leaving 7 bases between them. CDR3 DNA: TGTGCCAGCAGTTCTAGAGGAGATACGCAGTATTTT. Translation gives CASSSRGDTQYF.

The chain combines TRBV3-1 (or the pseudogene TRBV3-2) with TRBJ1-1, with D unclear. Trimming took off 1 base at V and 0 bases at J, with 9 bases between the two ends. This CDR3 is 15 amino acids long. Germline CDR1 is LGHDT and CDR2 is YNNKEL (reference sequence). DNA of the CDR3: TGTGCCAGCAGCCAAGGAGTTGCAATGAACACTGAAGCTTTCTTT. Translated, it gives CASSQGVAMNTEAFF.

The chain links TRBV29-1 to TRBJ2-1; unclear D gene. Germline assignment: CDR1 SQVTM and CDR2 ANQGSEA. The V gene lost 4 bases and the J gene lost 3 bases, with 7 bases spanning the gap. The CDR3 length is 12 residues. CDR3 sequence reads: CSVALNYNEQFF. DNA for the CDR3: TGCAGCGTTGCCCTTAACTACAATGAGCAGTTCTTC.

The chain uses TRBV9 and TRBJ1-1, with 9 nucleotides matching TRBD1. V trimming: 1 base; J trimming: 4 bases; junction bases outside the gene matches: 8. Germline V gene lookup returns CDR1 SGDLS and CDR2 YYNGEE. The CDR3 contains 16 residues. Written as DNA, the CDR3 is TGTGCCAGCAGCGTATTACAGGGGGCGCTTGTCACTGAAGCTTTCTTT. Translating gives CASSVLQGALVTEAFF.

The V and J genes are TRBV16 and TRBJ1-2; maybe TRBD1 (6 bases). The CDR3 spans 17 residues. CDR1 and CDR2 from the germline V gene are KGHSY and FQNENV. Trimming left V 2 bases short and J 0 bases short, with 16 bases between. CDR3 DNA sequence: TGTGCCAGCAGCCAAGCACCGGGGACACACGCTAACTATGGCTACACCTTC. Protein product: CASSQAPGTHANYGYTF.

The chain recombines TRBV9 with TRBJ2-2; no reliable D call. In germline, CDR1 is SGDLS, CDR2 YYNGEE. CDR3 size: 14 residues. The V and J ends lost 2 bases and 5 bases respectively, with 10 bases between them. The CDR3 bases are TGTGCCAGCAGCGTTATAGAGCTTACCGGGGAGCTGTTTTTT. Residues: CASSVIELTGELFF.

The chain joins TRBV6-5 to TRBJ1-1, with no clear D. V lost 7 bases to trimming and J lost 1 base, with 10 bases between them. The germline CDR1 and CDR2 sequences are MNHEY and SVGAGI. This CDR3 comprises 13 residues. The chain's CDR3 is CASNGDGNTEAFF. CDR3 in DNA: TGTGCCAGCAACGGAGACGGGAACACTGAAGCTTTCTTT.

Here the CDR3 DNA reads TGTGCCAGCAGCGTAACGACAGGGGACACTGAAGCTTTCTTT. Translation: CASSVTTGDTEAFF. V and J are TRBV9 and TRBJ1-1, with 8 bases identical to TRBD1. This CDR3 has 14 residues. The germline V gene encodes CDR1 SGDLS and CDR2 YYNGEE. With V trimmed by 1 base and J by 3 bases, 2 bases remained unmatched.

V and J are TRBV9 and TRBJ1-3; D is unclear. The CDR3 length is 13 residues. V was clipped by 5 bases and J by 0 bases, with 6 bases between them. Germline V gene lookup returns CDR1 SGDLS and CDR2 YYNGEE. CDR3 nucleotide sequence: TGTGCCAGCAGGCAGGACTCTGGAAACACCATATATTTT. Translated, it gives CASRQDSGNTIYF.

This clone was seen only once. The V gene is TRBV7-2, the J gene TRBJ1-2; tentatively, D is TRBD1 (5 bases). V was trimmed by 3 bases and J by 1 base, leaving 12 bases between them. The CDR3 covers 15 residues. The germline V gene has CDR1 SGHTA and CDR2 FQGNSA. The DNA of the CDR3 is TGTGCCAGCAGCTTCCAGCCAGGGCTTAACTATGGCTACACCTTC. Translation: CASSFQPGLNYGYTF.

CDR3 nucleotides: TGTGCCAGCAGGGCCCAGGAGAACACTGAAGCTTTCTTT. It codes for CASRAQENTEAFF. The J gene is TRBJ1-1, the V gene TRBV5-4; D is undetermined. The CDR3 is 13 residues long. In germline, CDR1 is SGHNT, CDR2 YYREEE (reference sequence). With 5 bases removed from V and 1 base from J, the gap between germline ends came to 9 bases. Combining the CDR3 with reference TRBV5-4 and TRBJ1-1 gives the whole variable domain ETGVTQSPTHLIKTRGQQVTLRCSSQSGHNTVSWYQQALGQGPQFIFQYYREEENGRGNFPPRFSGLQFPNYSSELNVNALELDDSALYLCASRAQENTEAFFGQGTRLTVV.

The chain links TRBV15 to TRBJ2-5, with D perhaps TRBD1 (6 bases). This CDR3 has 15 residues. V lost 1 base to trimming and J lost 7 bases, with 16 bases between them. Germline lookup yields CDR1 LNHNV and CDR2 YYDKDF (reference sequence). The CDR3 reads CATSRGLAGDGTQYF. CDR3 coding DNA: TGTGCCACCAGCAGAGGGTTGGCAGGGGACGGGACCCAGTACTTC.

This clone showed up just a few times. This rearrangement joins TRBV5-1 to TRBJ2-3, with TRBD2 as a possible D gene (6 bases). Germline V gene lookup returns CDR1 SGHRS and CDR2 YFSETQ. The V and J ends lost 0 bases and 2 bases respectively, with 13 bases between them. CDR3 length: 16 amino acids. The CDR3 is CASSLVSGGHTDTQYF. Here the CDR3 DNA reads TGCGCCAGCAGCTTGGTATCCGGGGGTCACACAGATACGCAGTATTTT.

The V gene is TRBV7-8, the J gene TRBJ2-5; 9 bases line up with TRBD1. The CDR3 is 14 residues long. Looked up from germline, CDR1 is SGHVS and CDR2 is FQNEAQ. With V trimmed by 5 bases and J by 3 bases, 4 bases remained unmatched. The CDR3 region has the DNA TGTGCCAGCAGCACCCGGACAGGGGAAGAGACCCAGTACTTC. Translation gives CASSTRTGEETQYF.

The chain employs TRBV5-1 and TRBJ1-5; 12 bases agree with TRBD1. Looked up from germline, CDR1 is SGHRS and CDR2 is YFSETQ. The trim removed 2 bases at V and 7 bases at J, leaving 4 bases unmatched. The CDR3 has 15 residues. The CDR3 nucleotides read TGCGCCAGCAGCTTAGGGACAGGGGGCACGCAGCCCCAGCATTTT. Encoded protein: CASSLGTGGTQPQHF.

This clone showed up just a few times. V usage is TRBV7-2 and J usage is TRBJ2-3, with 12 positions matching TRBD2. This CDR3 region has 19 residues. With V trimmed by 4 bases and J by 0 bases, 11 bases remained unmatched. CDR1 and CDR2 (germline): SGHTA, FQGNSA. The CDR3 spells CASSSRGGLAGLSTDTQYF. CDR3 DNA: TGTGCCAGCAGCTCCCGAGGGGGACTAGCGGGTCTTAGCACAGATACGCAGTATTTT.

The chain has TRBV11-2 and TRBJ1-2, with TRBD1 as a possible D gene (5 bases). V was pared by 0 bases and J by 8 bases, with 16 bases between. The CDR3 is 15 amino acids. Germline values: CDR1 SGHAT, CDR2 FQNNGV. CDR3 DNA sequence: TGTGCCAGCAGCTTAGATCGGGAGGACACAACCGGCTACACCTTC. Translation: CASSLDREDTTGYTF.

In DNA, the CDR3 is TGCAGCCCGGGAAGAGGGGCTTTCTTT. Translating gives CSPGRGAFF. The chain employs TRBV29-1 and TRBJ1-1; D remains unclear. The V gene lost 8 bases and the J gene lost 11 bases, with 12 bases spanning the gap. In germline, CDR1 is SQVTM, CDR2 ANQGSEA. CDR3 length: 9 amino acids.

The chain recombines TRBV19 with TRBJ2-7; 8 positions match TRBD2. Germline assignment: CDR1 LNHDA and CDR2 SQIVND (reference sequence). This CDR3 region has 16 residues. The junction had 10 bases not matched to a gene; V was cut back by 5 bases and J by 1 base. CDR3 bases: TGTGCCAGTAGTCAATCTGGACTAGCACGGTCCTACGAGCAGTACTTC. Its translation is CASSQSGLARSYEQYF. The full variable domain, completed using reference TRBV19 and TRBJ2-7, is DGGITQSPKYLFRKEGQNVTLSCEQNLNHDAMYWYRQDPGQGLRLIYYSQIVNDFQKGDIAEGYSVSREKKESFPLTVTSAQKNPTAFYLCASSQSGLARSYEQYFGPGTRLTVT.

The V gene is TRBV4-2, the J gene TRBJ1-2; D uncertain. CDR3 length: 14 amino acids. Trimming pared 1 base from V and 4 bases from J, leaving 10 bases between. Germline lookup yields CDR1 LGHNA and CDR2 YNFKEQ. CDR3 nucleotides: TGTGCCAGCAGCCAAGTTATGGCGGCCTATGGCTACACCTTC. It yields the protein CASSQVMAAYGYTF.

This rearrangement joins TRBV7-8 to TRBJ2-4; no reliable D call. The ends were cut back, 5 bases at V and 0 bases at J, with 17 bases in the middle. This CDR3 contains 17 residues. The germline gives CDR1 SGHVS, CDR2 FQNEAQ. In DNA, the CDR3 is TGTGCCAGCAGCCCAGGTCCCCCACGGCTAGCCAAAAACATTCAGTACTTC. Its protein product is CASSPGPPRLAKNIQYF.